The 30 T cell receptor beta chains below were found in one sample sequenced in a study of T cell responses to AZD1222 COVID-19 vaccine. Profiled with immunoSEQ multiplex PCR; TCRdb holds only in-frame clones, not every one. The table has tens of thousands of clones, approximately 85% seen once. The sequencing here drew on peripheral blood, taken 28 days after the second AZD1222 dose. These receptors were obtained from an adult who received the AZD1222 COVID-19 vaccine.

This chain connects TRBV11-3 to TRBJ2-3; 8 bases line up with TRBD2. There are 13 residues in the CDR3. CDR1 and CDR2 (germline): SGHNT, YENEEA. V was pared by 8 bases and J by 6 bases, with 7 bases of the junction left unmatched. CDR3 loop: CASALAVVDTQYF. The CDR3 DNA reads as TGTGCCAGCGCACTAGCGGTGGTCGATACGCAGTATTTT.

This clone was counted once. The chain employs TRBV4-2 and TRBJ2-6; D might be TRBD1 (6 bases). The CDR3 extends over 15 amino acids. Germline V gene lookup returns CDR1 LGHNA and CDR2 YNFKEQ. Trimming removed 6 bases from V and 4 bases from J, with 13 bases in between. The DNA of the CDR3 is TGTGCCAGCAGACCCGGACAGTACGGGGCCAACGTCCTGACTTTC. Amino acids: CASRPGQYGANVLTF.

The table lists this clone with a few counts. This chain uses TRBV30 with TRBJ2-7; a weak D match, TRBD1 (6 bases). Trimming removed 2 bases from V and 3 bases from J, with 17 bases in between. Germline V gene sequence: CDR1 GTSNPN, CDR2 SVGIG (reference sequence). The CDR3 is 15 amino acids. For the CDR3, the DNA is TGTGCCTGGAGTCCGCGGACAGCCGTCGGCTACGAGCAGTACTTC. Its protein product is CAWSPRTAVGYEQYF.

The chain employs TRBV24-1 and TRBJ2-2; D call uncertain. Trimming shortened V by 7 bases and J by 8 bases, and 13 bases separated the two germline ends. CDR3 length equals 13 residues. Germline V gene data show CDR1 as KGHDR and CDR2 as SFDVKD. CDR3 sequence reads: CATRLGELGELFF. The CDR3 DNA is TGTGCCACCAGGTTAGGAGAACTAGGGGAGCTGTTTTTT.

This clone turned up a few times. The rearrangement uses TRBV20-1 and TRBJ2-7; D is tentatively TRBD1 or TRBD2 (6 bases each). This CDR3 comprises 12 residues. V lost 3 bases, J lost 5 bases, and 11 bases lay in between. Germline V CDR1 and CDR2: DFQATT, SNEGSKA (reference sequence). The CDR3 loop is CSASWGANEQYF. Here the CDR3 DNA reads TGCAGTGCTAGTTGGGGGGCGAACGAGCAGTACTTC.

This chain connects TRBV4-1 to TRBJ2-1; 11 nucleotides line up with TRBD2. The length of the CDR3 is 16 residues. V trimming: 2 bases; J trimming: 8 bases; junction bases outside the gene matches: 8. In germline, CDR1 is MGHRA, CDR2 YSYEKL. The CDR3 nucleotides read TGCGCCAGCAGCCAACCCCCTACTAGCGGGGGCGATGAGCAGTTCTTC. It specifies CASSQPPTSGGDEQFF.

V gene TRBV25-1 combines with J gene TRBJ2-1, with TRBD2 matching 7 bases. There are 15 residues in the CDR3. From germline, CDR1 is MGHDK and CDR2 SYGVNS. The V segment lost 3 bases and the J segment 3 bases; nucleotides outside the gene matches: 5. The chain's CDR3 is CASSDGGRSYNEQFF. The CDR3 nucleotides are TGTGCCAGCAGTGATGGCGGGAGAAGCTACAATGAGCAGTTCTTC.

This clone was counted only a few times. This sample also contains other DNA sequences that code for the same CDR3. The genes are TRBV5-1 and TRBJ2-5, with unresolved D. This CDR3 has 12 amino acids. V dropped 0 bases and J dropped 5 bases, with 5 bases sitting between them. Germline loops: CDR1 SGHRS, CDR2 YFSETQ. The CDR3 sequence: CASSLAGETQYF. The CDR3, as DNA: TGCGCCAGCAGCTTGGCCGGGGAGACCCAGTACTTC.

V usage is TRBV4-3 and J usage is TRBJ1-5, with 9 bases identical to TRBD1. J was trimmed by 2 bases and V by 4 bases; bases with no gene match: 3. The V gene's germline CDR1 is LGHNA and CDR2 YSLEER. The CDR3 loop spans 15 amino acids. CDR3 coding DNA: TGCGCCAGCAGCCGTTGGACAGGGGGCAATCAGCCCCAGCATTTT. Residues: CASSRWTGGNQPQHF.

The chain links TRBV6-5 to TRBJ1-1, with unresolved D. The CDR3 totals 15 residues. Germline CDR1 reads MNHEY; CDR2 reads SVGAGI. Trimming shortened V by 0 bases and J by 1 base, and 9 bases separated the two germline ends. CDR3 coding DNA: TGTGCCAGCAGTTACTCGTCGGGGAGGAACACTGAAGCTTTCTTT. Amino acid sequence: CASSYSSGRNTEAFF.

The chain employs TRBV2 and TRBJ2-4; 9 positions match TRBD2. CDR3 size: 13 residues. V lost 11 bases to trimming and J lost 7 bases; unmatched junction nucleotides: 9. Germline-derived CDR1 and CDR2 are SNHLY and FYNNEI. The CDR3 here is CAGSVGLANIQYF. CDR3 sequence (DNA): TGTGCCGGATCAGTGGGACTAGCCAACATTCAGTACTTC.

This chain links TRBV7-9 with TRBJ2-3; 9 positions match TRBD2. Per germline, CDR1 SEHNR and CDR2 FQNEAQ (reference sequence). This CDR3 comprises 16 residues. V shed 5 bases, J shed 1 base, and the junction held 7 bases outside the gene matches. The CDR3: CASSHQAGGGTDTQYF. The CDR3, as DNA: TGTGCCAGCAGCCATCAAGCGGGGGGCGGCACAGATACGCAGTATTTT.

The V call is TRBV24-1, the J call TRBJ2-3; either TRBD1 or TRBD2 may supply D (5 bases each). Trimming left V 5 bases short and J 2 bases short, with 16 bases between. CDR3 length equals 16 residues. Germline V gene data show CDR1 as KGHDR and CDR2 as SFDVKD. CDR3 in DNA: TGTGCCACCAGTGTCTCCCGGGACGGTATCACAGATACGCAGTATTTT. Protein: CATSVSRDGITDTQYF.

The rearrangement joins TRBV12-3 or TRBV12-4 to TRBJ2-7; D not resolved. The CDR3 length is 13 residues. The germline V and J ends were trimmed by 0 bases and 0 bases, with 3 bases remaining between them. In DNA form, the CDR3 reads TGTGCCAGCAGTTTAGCGCACTCCTACGAGCAGTACTTC. Protein: CASSLAHSYEQYF.

This rearrangement joins TRBV28 to TRBJ2-1, with D tentatively TRBD1 or TRBD2 (5 bases each). Germline-derived CDR1 and CDR2 are MDHEN and SYDVKM. V was pared by 5 bases and J by 2 bases, with 13 bases between. This CDR3 region has 15 residues. CDR3 protein: CASSTSGPAYNEQFF. The CDR3 DNA follows: TGTGCCAGCAGTACCTCGGGGCCAGCCTACAATGAGCAGTTCTTC. The variable domain in full, with the rest retrieved from reference TRBV28 and TRBJ2-1, is DVKVTQSSRYLVKRTGEKVFLECVQDMDHENMFWYRQDPGLGLRLIYFSYDVKMKEKGDIPEGYSVSREKKERFSLILESASTNQTSMYLCASSTSGPAYNEQFFGPGTRLTVL.

The chain is built from TRBV18 and TRBJ1-6; unclear D gene. The CDR3 contains 17 residues. Trimming shortened V by 5 bases and J by 0 bases, and 14 bases separated the two germline ends. Germline V gives CDR1 KGHSH, CDR2 LQKENI. Here the CDR3 reads CASSERSWSSYNSPLHF. Written as DNA, the CDR3 is TGTGCCAGCTCAGAGCGGAGCTGGAGCTCCTATAATTCACCCCTCCACTTT.

This chain joins TRBV6-5 and TRBJ1-5, with D perhaps matching TRBD1 (5 bases). Trimming shortened V by 6 bases and J by 3 bases, and 12 bases separated the two germline ends. Germline lookup yields CDR1 MNHEY and CDR2 SVGAGI. This CDR3 spans 14 amino acids. The CDR3 reads CASRPGRNNQPQHF. CDR3 sequence (DNA): TGTGCCAGCAGACCGGGACGGAACAATCAGCCCCAGCATTTT.

The chain couples TRBV3-1 (or the pseudogene TRBV3-2) to TRBJ1-2, with D perhaps TRBD1 (5 bases). In germline, CDR1 is LGHDT, CDR2 YNNKEL (reference sequence). The ends were cut back, 0 bases at V and 4 bases at J, with 12 bases in the middle. CDR3 length: 15 amino acids. The CDR3 nucleotides are TGTGCCAGCAGCCAAGATTCAGGGTATAGCTATGGCTACACCTTC. This codes for CASSQDSGYSYGYTF.

V usage is TRBV5-1 and J usage is TRBJ1-1, with 7 nucleotides matching TRBD1. V dropped 2 bases and J dropped 6; count of bases not matched to a gene: 13. The CDR3 covers 16 residues. CDR1 and CDR2 (germline): SGHRS, YFSETQ. In DNA form, the CDR3 reads TGCGCCAGCAGCTTAAGGGACAGTCCCGGGTTGGCTGAAGCTTTCTTT. Translating gives CASSLRDSPGLAEAFF.

The CDR3 sequence: CASSPLPSGDRSGNTIYF. Here the CDR3 DNA reads TGTGCCAGCTCACCACTTCCCTCTGGGGATCGATCTGGAAACACCATATATTTT. The chain combines TRBV18 with TRBJ1-3; no firm D call. This CDR3 region has 18 residues. V was cut by 1 base and J by 1 base, with 17 bases left in between. Germline values: CDR1 KGHSH, CDR2 LQKENI.

The chain employs TRBV7-6 and TRBJ1-5, with TRBD1 identical over 7 bases. V dropped 2 bases and J dropped 5; count of bases not matched to a gene: 9. The CDR3 is 16 residues long. Germline V gene sequence: CDR1 SGHVS, CDR2 FNYEAQ. CDR3 nucleotide sequence: TGTGCCAGCAGCTTATCCGCCGACAGGGCCTATCAGCCCCAGCATTTT. Amino acids: CASSLSADRAYQPQHF.

The genes are TRBV7-2 and TRBJ2-4, with no clear D. The CDR3 covers 15 residues. Per the germline V gene, CDR1 is SGHTA and CDR2 is FQGNSA. Trimming took off 5 bases at V and 4 bases at J, with 15 bases between the two ends. As DNA, the CDR3 is TGTGCCAGCAGCGGAGCGTCGGACGGAAAAAACATTCAGTACTTC. This gives the protein CASSGASDGKNIQYF.

CDR3 sequence (DNA): TGTGCCAGCAGCCTACGGACAGCTGAGCAGTTCTTC. Encoded protein: CASSLRTAEQFF. The rearrangement uses TRBV3-1 (or the pseudogene TRBV3-2) and TRBJ2-1, with D tentatively TRBD1 (6 bases). This CDR3 contains 12 residues. Trimming left V 4 bases short and J 9 bases short, with 10 bases between. Germline loops: CDR1 LGHDT, CDR2 YNNKEL (reference sequence).

The gene calls are TRBV28 and TRBJ1-6, with 9 bases matching TRBD1. Germline lookup yields CDR1 MDHEN and CDR2 SYDVKM. This CDR3 comprises 14 residues. After removal of 5 bases from V and 8 bases from J, the junction contained 4 bases not matched to a gene. The CDR3 coding sequence is TGTGCCAGCAGTCTAACAGGGGGCGATTCACCCCTCCACTTT. Translating gives CASSLTGGDSPLHF.

The V gene is TRBV27, the J gene TRBJ1-4; unclear D gene. The germline V gene has CDR1 MNHEY and CDR2 SMNVEV (reference sequence). Trimming took off 6 bases at V and 8 bases at J, with 7 bases between the two ends. The CDR3 runs 11 residues. CDR3 DNA sequence: TGTGCCAGCAGCCTTGGCGAAAAACTGTTTTTT. Translated, it gives CASSLGEKLFF.

The J gene is TRBJ1-1, the V gene TRBV6-2 or TRBV6-3, with D tentatively TRBD1 (5 bases). CDR1 and CDR2 from the germline V gene are MNHEY and SVGEGT. Trimming cost V 2 bases and J 7 bases, with 20 bases left between them. The CDR3 has 16 residues. The CDR3 reads CASSYDNRKVYDEAFF. CDR3 coding DNA: TGTGCCAGCAGTTACGACAACAGGAAAGTGTACGATGAAGCTTTCTTT.

The chain couples TRBV5-5 to TRBJ2-3, with 8 bases identical to TRBD2. There are 16 residues in the CDR3. The germline V gene has CDR1 SGHKS and CDR2 YYEKEE (reference sequence). Unmatched junction bases numbered 4, after V lost 0 bases and J lost 1 base. CDR3 nucleotides: TGTGCCAGCAGCTTGGCGGCGGGGGGCCGCACAGATACGCAGTATTTT. This translates into CASSLAAGGRTDTQYF.

This CDR3 is CASSLLSGQETQYF. The DNA of the CDR3 is TGTGCCAGCAGCTTACTCTCCGGACAAGAGACCCAGTACTTC. This sequence joins TRBV7-9 and TRBJ2-5; D gene uncertain. V was clipped by 2 bases and J by 2 bases, with 9 bases between them. Germline lookup yields CDR1 SEHNR and CDR2 FQNEAQ (reference sequence). This CDR3 is built from 14 residues.

This clone has a single count. The gene calls are TRBV10-3 and TRBJ1-2; TRBD1 matches at 10 bases. Germline assignment: CDR1 ENHRY and CDR2 SYGVKD. This CDR3 is built from 13 residues. Trimming removed 10 bases from V and 4 bases from J; junction bases left unmatched: 6. CDR3 nucleotides: TGTGCCACCGGACAGGGGGTAGGCTATGGCTACACCTTC. This codes for CATGQGVGYGYTF.

In its sample, this clone was seen once. The chain couples TRBV3-1 (or the pseudogene TRBV3-2) to TRBJ2-7; 8 positions match TRBD1. The ends lost 0 bases at V and 4 bases at J; junction bases unmatched: 8. The length of the CDR3 is 16 residues. Germline loops: CDR1 LGHDT, CDR2 YNNKEL (reference sequence). As DNA, the CDR3 is TGTGCCAGCAGCCAAGATCAGCCAGGGGGCGGTTACGAGCAGTACTTC. Its translation: CASSQDQPGGGYEQYF.